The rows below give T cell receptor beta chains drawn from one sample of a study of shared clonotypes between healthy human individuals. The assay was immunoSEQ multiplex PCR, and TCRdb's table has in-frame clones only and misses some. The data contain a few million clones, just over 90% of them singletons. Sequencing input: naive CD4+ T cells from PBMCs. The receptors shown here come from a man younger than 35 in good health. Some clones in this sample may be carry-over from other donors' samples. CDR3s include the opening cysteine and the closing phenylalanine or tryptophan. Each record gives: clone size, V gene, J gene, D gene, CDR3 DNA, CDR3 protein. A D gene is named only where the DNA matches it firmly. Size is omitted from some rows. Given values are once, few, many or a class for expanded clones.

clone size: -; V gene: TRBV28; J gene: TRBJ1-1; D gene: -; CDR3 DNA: TGTGCCAGCAGCTCAATCACTGAAGCTTTCTTT; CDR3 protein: CASSSITEAFF
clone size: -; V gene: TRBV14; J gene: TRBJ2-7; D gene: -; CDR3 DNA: TGTGCCAGCAGCGGCACGCGGCAGGGCGACGAGCAGTACTTC; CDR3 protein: CASSGTRQGDEQYF
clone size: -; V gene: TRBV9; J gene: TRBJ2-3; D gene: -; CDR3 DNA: TGTGCCAGCAGCGCCCTCAGGTCATCGAGCGGCACAGATACGCAGTATTTT; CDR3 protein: CASSALRSSSGTDTQYF
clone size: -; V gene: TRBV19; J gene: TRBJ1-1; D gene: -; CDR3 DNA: TGTGCCAGTAGGAATCAATTAACAGAGAACACTGAAGCTTTCTTT; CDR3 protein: CASRNQLTENTEAFF
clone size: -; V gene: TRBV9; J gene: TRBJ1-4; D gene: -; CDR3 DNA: TGTGCCAGCAGTGGGGGCCGGATCCACAATGAAAAACTGTTTTTT; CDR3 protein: CASSGGRIHNEKLFF
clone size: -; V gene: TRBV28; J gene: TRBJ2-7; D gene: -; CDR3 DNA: TGTGCCAGCAGTTCTCCGACAGGGACTAAAAACGAGCAGTACTTC; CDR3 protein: CASSSPTGTKNEQYF
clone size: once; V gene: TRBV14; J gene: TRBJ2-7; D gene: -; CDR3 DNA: TGTGCCAGCAGCCAAGAGAACGCCCAGTACTTC; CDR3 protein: CASSQENAQYF
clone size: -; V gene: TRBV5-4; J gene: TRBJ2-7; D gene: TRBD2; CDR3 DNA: TGTGCCAGCAGCTCCTCCGGGACGGCCAGGACTAGCGGGCCTTACGAGCAGTACTTC; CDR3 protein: CASSSSGTARTSGPYEQYF
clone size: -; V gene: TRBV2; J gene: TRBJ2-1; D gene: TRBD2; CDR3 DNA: TGTGCCAGCCTTCCGTCGCGGGAGTACAATGAGCAGTTCTTC; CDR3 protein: CASLPSREYNEQFF
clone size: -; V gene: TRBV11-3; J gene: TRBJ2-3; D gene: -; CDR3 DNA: TGTGCCAGCAGCTTAGGCCGACTAAGGCCGAAAACAGATACGCAGTATTTT; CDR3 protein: CASSLGRLRPKTDTQYF
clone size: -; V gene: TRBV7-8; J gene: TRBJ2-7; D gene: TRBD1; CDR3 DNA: TGTGCCAGCAGTTTTAGGGGGCAGGCCTACGAGCAGTACTTC; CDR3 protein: CASSFRGQAYEQYF
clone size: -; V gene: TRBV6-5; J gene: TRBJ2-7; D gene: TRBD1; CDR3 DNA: TGTGCCAGCAGTTACCGGGACAGGGCCTACGAGCAGTACTTC; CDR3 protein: CASSYRDRAYEQYF
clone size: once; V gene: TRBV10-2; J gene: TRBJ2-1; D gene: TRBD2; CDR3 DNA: TGCGCCAGCGGGACTAGCGGTTACAATGAGCAGTTCTTC; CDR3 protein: CASGTSGYNEQFF
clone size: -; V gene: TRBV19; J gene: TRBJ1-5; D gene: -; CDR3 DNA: TGTGCCAGTAGTATTCGCCCCGTAGATTACAATCAGCCCCAGCATTTT; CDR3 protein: CASSIRPVDYNQPQHF
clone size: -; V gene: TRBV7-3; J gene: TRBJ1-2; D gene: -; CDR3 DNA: TGTGCCAGCAGCTCCCTCTTCTATGGCTACACCTTC; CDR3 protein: CASSSLFYGYTF
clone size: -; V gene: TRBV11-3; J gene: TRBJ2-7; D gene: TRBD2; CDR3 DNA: TGTGCCAGCAGCTTAGGATCCGGGACTAGACTCTACGAGCAGTACTTC; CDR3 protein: CASSLGSGTRLYEQYF
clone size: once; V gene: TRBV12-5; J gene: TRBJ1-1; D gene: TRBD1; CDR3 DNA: TGTGCTAGTGGTTTGGCAGGGGGCCCGAACACTGAAGCTTTCTTT; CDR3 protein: CASGLAGGPNTEAFF
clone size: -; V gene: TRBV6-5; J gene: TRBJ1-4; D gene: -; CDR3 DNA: TGTGCCAGCAGTTACCGTGGGGATAGGGAAAAACTGTTTTTT; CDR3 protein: CASSYRGDREKLFF
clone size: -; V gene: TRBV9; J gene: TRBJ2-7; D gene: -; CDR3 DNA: TGTGCCAGCAGCATTAGGGGGGACGGTGCCTACGAGCAGTACTTC; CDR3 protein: CASSIRGDGAYEQYF
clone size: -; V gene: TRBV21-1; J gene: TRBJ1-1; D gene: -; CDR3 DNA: TGTGCCTTATTTCAGGACAGGCCCCCCATGAACACTGAAGCTTTCTTT; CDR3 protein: CALFQDRPPMNTEAFF
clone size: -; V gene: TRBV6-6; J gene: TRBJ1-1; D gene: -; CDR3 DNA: TGTGCCACCCGATTGGTAAGGACTGAAGCTTTCTTT; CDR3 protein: CATRLVRTEAFF
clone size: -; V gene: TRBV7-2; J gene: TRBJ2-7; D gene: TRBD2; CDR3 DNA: TGTGCCAGCAGCTTAATCAGCGGCGGGAGTACCCACGAGCAGTACTTC; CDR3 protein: CASSLISGGSTHEQYF
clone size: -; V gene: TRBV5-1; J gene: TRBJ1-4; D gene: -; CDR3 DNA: TGCGCCAGCAGCTTGGTGTCGGCCCCTAATGAAAAACTGTTTTTT; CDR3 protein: CASSLVSAPNEKLFF
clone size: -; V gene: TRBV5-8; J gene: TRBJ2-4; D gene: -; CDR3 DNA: TGTGCCAGCAGCCCGGACGGGGGAGCAAACATTCAGTACTTC; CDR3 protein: CASSPDGGANIQYF
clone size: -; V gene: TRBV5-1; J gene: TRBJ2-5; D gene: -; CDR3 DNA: TGCGCCAGCACTGCCTTGACGCCCCAAGAGACCCAGTACTTC; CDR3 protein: CASTALTPQETQYF
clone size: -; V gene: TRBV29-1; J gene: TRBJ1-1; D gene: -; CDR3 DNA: TGCAGCGTTGATAGAGTTCCAGGGGAGGGTATCACTGAAGCTTTCTTT; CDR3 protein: CSVDRVPGEGITEAFF
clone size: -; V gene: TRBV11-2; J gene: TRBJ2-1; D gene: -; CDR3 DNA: TGTGCCAGCAGCTCCCCTTGGGTCAATGAGCAGTTCTTC; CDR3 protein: CASSSPWVNEQFF